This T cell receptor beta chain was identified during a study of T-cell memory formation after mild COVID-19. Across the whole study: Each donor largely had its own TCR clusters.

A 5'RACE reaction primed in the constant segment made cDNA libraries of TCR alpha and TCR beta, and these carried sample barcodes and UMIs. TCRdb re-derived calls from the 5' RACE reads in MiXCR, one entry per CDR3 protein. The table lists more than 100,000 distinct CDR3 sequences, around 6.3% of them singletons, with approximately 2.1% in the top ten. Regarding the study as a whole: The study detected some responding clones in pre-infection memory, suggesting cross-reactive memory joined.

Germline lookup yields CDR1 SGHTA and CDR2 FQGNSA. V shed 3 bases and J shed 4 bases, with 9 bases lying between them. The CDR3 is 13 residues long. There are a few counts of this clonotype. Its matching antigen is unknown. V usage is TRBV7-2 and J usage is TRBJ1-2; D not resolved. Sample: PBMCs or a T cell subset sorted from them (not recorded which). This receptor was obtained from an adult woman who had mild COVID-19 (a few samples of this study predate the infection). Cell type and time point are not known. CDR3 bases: TGTGCCAGCAGCTTGAGTGGGCCCTATGGCTACACCTTC. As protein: CASSLSGPYGYTF. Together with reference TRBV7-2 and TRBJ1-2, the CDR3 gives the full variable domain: GAGVSQSPSNKVTEKGKDVELRCDPISGHTALYWYRQSLGQGLEFLIYFQGNSAPDKSGLPSDRFSAERTGGSVSTLTIQRTQQEDSAVYLCASSLSGPYGYTFGSGTRLTVV.